The 21 T cell receptor beta chains given below trace back to one sample, sequenced in a study of OX40 agonist ivuxolimab in advanced cancers. Sequencing used immunoSEQ multiplex PCR; TCRdb keeps in-frame clones, though not all of them. The sample yields roughly 63,000 clones, around 83% seen once. The sequenced sample was CD4+ or CD8+ T cells sorted from blood, obtained in a trial of the OX40 agonist ivuxolimab. These receptor sequences come from an adult with an advanced solid tumor such as melanoma, head and neck, liver or kidney cancer.

V gene TRBV4-1 combines with J gene TRBJ2-3; TRBD2 matches at 11 bases. V lost 0 bases and J lost 1; bases outside the gene matches: 3. The CDR3 consists of 17 residues. Germline V gene sequence: CDR1 MGHRA, CDR2 YSYEKL. CDR3 nucleotide sequence: TGCGCCAGCAGCCAAGATAAACTAGCGGGGGGCACAGATACGCAGTATTTT. Its translation: CASSQDKLAGGTDTQYF.

The chain uses TRBV9 and TRBJ1-1; 7 bases map to TRBD1. CDR3 size: 15 residues. The V segment lost 3 bases and the J segment 4 bases; nucleotides outside the gene matches: 9. Germline CDR1 is SGDLS and CDR2 is YYNGEE. CDR3 loop: CASSAKQGRTTEAFF. The DNA of the CDR3 is TGTGCCAGCAGCGCAAAACAGGGGAGGACCACTGAAGCTTTCTTT. The full variable domain, completed using reference TRBV9 and TRBJ1-1, is DSGVTQTPKHLITATGQRVTLRCSPRSGDLSVYWYQQSLDQGLQFLIQYYNGEERAKGNILERFSAQQFPDLHSELNLSSLELGDSALYFCASSAKQGRTTEAFFGQGTRLTVV.

The chain carries TRBV13 and TRBJ2-1; D possibly corresponds to TRBD2 (6 bases). Trimming took 0 bases from V and 10 from J, leaving 16 bases between them. The CDR3 is 15 amino acids. The V gene's germline CDR1 is PRHDT and CDR2 FYEKMQ (reference sequence). As DNA, the CDR3 is TGTGCCAGCAGCTTAGGGTTCAGAGTCCGGGGGGAGCAGTTCTTC. Its translation: CASSLGFRVRGEQFF.

The V call is TRBV5-1, the J call TRBJ2-3; 11 positions agree with TRBD2. This CDR3 is built from 15 residues. Germline V gene data show CDR1 as SGHRS and CDR2 as YFSETQ. V lost 4 bases to trimming and J lost 2 bases; unmatched junction nucleotides: 3. The CDR3 DNA reads as TGCGCCAGCAGCGGGACTAGCGGCACCACAGATACGCAGTATTTT. Its translation is CASSGTSGTTDTQYF.

The count of this clone is one. V and J are TRBV18 and TRBJ2-1, with D perhaps matching TRBD2 (6 bases). Trimming shortened V by 1 base and J by 9 bases, and 22 bases separated the two germline ends. The CDR3 is 17 amino acids. The germline gives CDR1 KGHSH, CDR2 LQKENI. The CDR3 loop reads CASSPRDGTPGGGEQFF. As DNA, the CDR3 is TGTGCCAGCTCACCACGAGACGGGACTCCGGGTGGTGGTGAGCAGTTCTTC.

This clone has more than one count but fewer than ten. V gene TRBV6-5 combines with J gene TRBJ1-1; D gene unclear. The CDR3 is 15 residues long. CDR1 is MNHEY, CDR2 SVGAGI, per germline. V dropped 6 bases and J dropped 5 bases, with 19 bases sitting between them. CDR3 loop: CASSLGRERFTEAFF. The CDR3 DNA is TGTGCCAGCAGCCTCGGGAGGGAGAGATTTACTGAAGCTTTCTTT.

This chain joins TRBV7-8 and TRBJ2-7; 11 bases map to TRBD2. Germline-derived CDR1 and CDR2 are SGHVS and FQNEAQ. With 5 bases clipped from V and 4 bases from J, the junction kept 7 bases outside the gene matches. This CDR3 is 15 amino acids long. CDR3 in amino acids: CASSPILAGEYEQYF. In DNA form, the CDR3 reads TGTGCCAGCAGCCCCATACTAGCGGGGGAGTACGAGCAGTACTTC.

The chain has TRBV7-9 and TRBJ1-2, with D perhaps matching TRBD1 (6 bases). The V gene's germline CDR1 is SEHNR and CDR2 FQNEAQ (reference sequence). The CDR3 runs to 14 residues. V lost 1 base and J 2 bases, leaving 8 bases between the germline ends. The CDR3 nucleotides are TGTGCCAGCAGCTTAGAACAGGGCAACTATGGCTACACCTTC. It yields the protein CASSLEQGNYGYTF.

This clone was counted a few times. This chain joins TRBV18 and TRBJ1-1, with D hard to call. Trimming cost V 3 bases and J 2 bases, with 10 bases left between them. The CDR3 runs to 14 residues. CDR1 is KGHSH and CDR2 is LQKENI in the germline V gene. The CDR3 region is CASSPRASNTEAFF. CDR3 bases: TGTGCCAGCTCACCGCGGGCTTCAAACACTGAAGCTTTCTTT.

This chain uses TRBV6-5 with TRBJ1-1; D gene unclear. V was cut by 6 bases and J by 5 bases, with 13 bases left in between. Germline V gives CDR1 MNHEY, CDR2 SVGAGI. This CDR3 spans 13 amino acids. The CDR3 nucleotides read TGTGCCAGCAGCCGAGTGACGGAAACTGAAGCTTTCTTT. This translates into CASSRVTETEAFF.

This clone has just one count. This sequence joins TRBV2 and TRBJ1-5; D call uncertain. Germline CDR1 and CDR2: SNHLY and FYNNEI. The CDR3 is 15 amino acids. Trimming shortened V by 5 bases and J by 0 bases, and 11 bases separated the two germline ends. CDR3: CASSQDGHSNQPQHF. In DNA, the CDR3 is TGTGCCAGCAGTCAAGACGGCCATAGCAATCAGCCCCAGCATTTT.

The rearrangement links TRBV4-1 to TRBJ1-2; the D is unclear. Germline CDR1 is MGHRA and CDR2 is YSYEKL. This CDR3 is 14 amino acids long. Trimming removed 6 bases from V and 6 bases from J, with 17 bases in between. CDR3 in amino acids: CASSTRTDLDGYTF. CDR3 nucleotides: TGCGCCAGCAGTACTCGGACGGATCTGGATGGCTACACCTTC.

V gene TRBV9 combines with J gene TRBJ2-5; no definite D call. The length of the CDR3 is 14 residues. Trimming shortened V by 0 bases and J by 4 bases, and 10 bases separated the two germline ends. The germline V gene has CDR1 SGDLS and CDR2 YYNGEE. In DNA form, the CDR3 reads TGTGCCAGCAGCGTAGCGGCGACCTCAGAGACCCAGTACTTC. It specifies CASSVAATSETQYF.

V gene TRBV6-5 combines with J gene TRBJ2-7, with 11 bases fitting TRBD2. The junction had 6 bases not matched to a gene; V was cut back by 7 bases and J by 1 base. There are 15 residues in the CDR3. CDR1 is MNHEY and CDR2 is SVGAGI in the germline V gene. DNA for the CDR3: TGTGCCAGCAAGGGTCTAGCGGGGGGATCCTACGAGCAGTACTTC. It yields the protein CASKGLAGGSYEQYF.

The chain recombines TRBV19 with TRBJ2-7; D tentatively reads TRBD1 or TRBD2 (6 bases each). Germline V CDR1 and CDR2: LNHDA, SQIVND (reference sequence). The CDR3 length is 15 residues. Trimming pared 3 bases from V and 0 bases from J, leaving 12 bases between. The CDR3 sequence is CASSMGAGISYEQYF. The CDR3, as DNA: TGTGCCAGTAGTATGGGGGCGGGGATCTCCTACGAGCAGTACTTC.

This chain's CDR3 is CASSISFWLNNEQFF. The CDR3 DNA sequence: TGTGCCAGTAGTATAAGTTTTTGGCTGAACAATGAGCAGTTCTTC. The chain has TRBV19 and TRBJ2-1; D unresolved. This CDR3 region has 15 residues. Trimming removed 2 bases from V and 5 bases from J, with 13 bases in between. Germline CDR1 is LNHDA and CDR2 is SQIVND (reference sequence).

In its sample, this clone was seen a few times. The DNA of the CDR3 is TGTGCCAGTAGTCTGGAAGGGGGAAGGTACACTGAAGCTTTCTTT. The encoded protein is CASSLEGGRYTEAFF. V and J are TRBV19 and TRBJ1-1; D possibly corresponds to TRBD1 (6 bases). There are 15 residues in the CDR3. Germline values: CDR1 LNHDA, CDR2 SQIVND (reference sequence). Trimming shortened V by 5 bases and J by 3 bases, and 16 bases separated the two germline ends. The complete variable domain, with remaining parts taken from reference TRBV19 and TRBJ1-1, reads DGGITQSPKYLFRKEGQNVTLSCEQNLNHDAMYWYRQDPGQGLRLIYYSQIVNDFQKGDIAEGYSVSREKKESFPLTVTSAQKNPTAFYLCASSLEGGRYTEAFFGQGTRLTVV.

The chain combines TRBV5-4 with TRBJ1-1; no definite D call. This CDR3 comprises 15 residues. CDR1 is SGHNT, CDR2 YYREEE, per germline (reference sequence). The V and J ends lost 1 base and 1 base respectively, with 11 bases between them. The CDR3 is CASSLPGRTNTEAFF. As DNA, the CDR3 is TGTGCCAGCAGCTTGCCAGGACGGACGAACACTGAAGCTTTCTTT. The whole variable domain, filled in from reference TRBV5-4 and TRBJ1-1, reads ETGVTQSPTHLIKTRGQQVTLRCSSQSGHNTVSWYQQALGQGPQFIFQYYREEENGRGNFPPRFSGLQFPNYSSELNVNALELDDSALYLCASSLPGRTNTEAFFGQGTRLTVV.

The V and J genes are TRBV6-1 and TRBJ2-5; TRBD1 agrees at 7 bases. The CDR3 is 15 amino acids. Germline trimming cut 4 bases from V and 1 base from J; bases unmatched to any gene: 6. The germline gives CDR1 MNHNS, CDR2 SASEGT. This chain's CDR3 is CASSVGTATQETQYF. The CDR3 bases are TGTGCCAGCAGTGTAGGGACAGCCACCCAAGAGACCCAGTACTTC.

The rearrangement uses TRBV7-2 and TRBJ1-1, with TRBD1 matching over 7 bases. Per the germline V gene, CDR1 is SGHTA and CDR2 is FQGNSA. The trim removed 4 bases at V and 10 bases at J, leaving 9 bases unmatched. The CDR3 consists of 13 residues. CDR3 region: CASSSPTGFGAFF. CDR3 coding DNA: TGTGCCAGCAGCTCTCCGACAGGGTTTGGAGCTTTCTTT.

The chain has TRBV2 and TRBJ2-1; 11 nucleotides align to TRBD2. Germline assignment: CDR1 SNHLY and CDR2 FYNNEI. The CDR3 is 17 residues long. Trimming took 6 bases from V and 9 from J; bases not matched to a gene: 16. The CDR3 DNA is TGTGCCAGCAGGACAGGGTTAGCGGGGGGGCCGGTCGGTGAGCAGTTCTTC. Its protein product is CASRTGLAGGPVGEQFF.